The clone carrying this T cell receptor beta chain was recorded at least ten times. Its target is not known. Stated time point: blood at routine non-recurrence follow-up after resection. TCRs were sequenced from unsorted whole RNA of tumor, nontumor lung or PBMC. The sample is drawn from a study of spatial heterogeneity in lung cancer. Study as a whole: The authors sequenced available follow-up PBMC samples, taken a median of roughly two years after resection. Notes on the study in general: Ubiquitous expanded tumor TCRs were observed in blood more at resection than follow-up.

TCRdb itself ran the 5' RACE reads through MiXCR, one entry per CDR3 protein. The sample lists roughly 70,000 distinct CDR3 sequences, around 8.9% occurring once. The sequence was obtained from a female donor with early-stage non-small cell lung cancer. Here the sequenced sample was PBMCs, taken at follow-up.

CDR3: CASQKGNSYNEQFF. The CDR3 nucleotides are TGCGCCAGCCAAAAGGGTAATTCCTACAATGAGCAGTTCTTC. The chain has TRBV4-1 and TRBJ2-1; D not resolved. This CDR3 comprises 14 residues. V shed 8 bases and J shed 1 base, with 12 bases lying between them. Germline V gene data show CDR1 as MGHRA and CDR2 as YSYEKL.